The 14 T cell receptor beta chains below were found in one sample sequenced in a study of beta chain features in type 1 diabetes. Study-level points and caveats: Within each of all four CD4+ subsets, Type 1 diabetes patients had TCRB CDR3s that were moderately but significantly shorter.

All of the isolated RNA was reverse transcribed, so expressed TCRB transcripts were sequenced. TCRdb's copy holds only in-frame clones and misses some; the assay was immunoSEQ multiplex PCR. The sample shows approximately 170,000 clones, 63% of them seen only once. What these receptors recognize is not known. Sequenced material: naive CD4+ T cells from blood. The receptors were sampled from a man aged 25-45 years with type 1 diabetes.

This clone was seen a single time. J is TRBJ2-5 and V is TRBV6-5; 7 positions match TRBD1. The CDR3 runs to 12 residues. Germline CDR1 and CDR2: MNHEY and SVGAGI. V dropped 6 bases and J dropped 6; count of bases not matched to a gene: 4. CDR3 coding DNA: TGTGCCAGCAGACCAAGGGGGCAGACCCAGTACTTC. It is translated as CASRPRGQTQYF.

The J gene is TRBJ1-4, the V gene TRBV29-1; no clear D gene. Germline V gene sequence: CDR1 SQVTM, CDR2 ANQGSEA. The V end lost 6 bases, the J end lost 3 bases, and 11 bases lay between the germline ends. The CDR3 spans 13 residues. CDR3 residues: CSVFESANEKLFF. The CDR3 bases are TGCAGCGTATTCGAGAGTGCTAATGAAAAACTGTTTTTT.

The chain recombines TRBV6-5 with TRBJ1-3; D not resolved. V lost 7 bases and J 0 bases, leaving 10 bases between the germline ends. CDR3 length: 14 amino acids. Germline V gene lookup returns CDR1 MNHEY and CDR2 SVGAGI. CDR3: CASNPSRSGNTIYF. In DNA form, the CDR3 reads TGTGCCAGCAATCCGTCCCGCTCTGGAAACACCATATATTTT.

This clone has only a few counts. The gene calls are TRBV29-1 and TRBJ2-7; possible D gene TRBD1, 6 bases. Germline assignment: CDR1 SQVTM and CDR2 ANQGSEA. V lost 5 bases and J 0 bases, leaving 14 bases between the germline ends. CDR3 length equals 14 residues. CDR3 sequence reads: CSVYTGHHSYEQYF. The CDR3, as DNA: TGCAGCGTTTATACAGGGCACCACTCCTACGAGCAGTACTTC.

V and J are TRBV5-1 and TRBJ2-7; D unclear. V dropped 4 bases and J dropped 3 bases, with 14 bases sitting between them. This CDR3 has 14 residues. In germline, CDR1 is SGHRS, CDR2 YFSETQ. As DNA, the CDR3 is TGCGCCAGCAGCGTGGACCCCCCGGGCTACGAGCAGTACTTC. It yields the protein CASSVDPPGYEQYF.

The gene calls are TRBV30 and TRBJ2-7; no definite D call. Trimming took off 4 bases at V and 5 bases at J, with 0 bases between the two ends. The CDR3 sequence is 8 residues long. CDR1 is GTSNPN, CDR2 SVGIG, per germline (reference sequence). CDR3 DNA sequence: TGTGCCTGGAACGAGCAGTACTTC. Amino acids: CAWNEQYF.

This chain joins TRBV7-2 and TRBJ1-1; D gene unclear. The CDR3 runs to 13 residues. Trimming took off 2 bases at V and 1 base at J, with 5 bases between the two ends. The germline gives CDR1 SGHTA, CDR2 FQGNSA. CDR3 DNA: TGTGCCAGCAGCTTAACGAGGAACACTGAAGCTTTCTTT. It encodes CASSLTRNTEAFF.

This clone was seen only a few times. The CDR3 sequence is CAWSLRNGEKLFF. CDR3 sequence (DNA): TGTGCCTGGAGTCTGAGGAATGGGGAAAAACTGTTTTTT. V and J are TRBV30 and TRBJ1-4; no firm D call. This CDR3 is 13 amino acids long. The germline V and J ends were trimmed by 2 bases and 8 bases, with 12 bases remaining between them. In germline, CDR1 is GTSNPN, CDR2 SVGIG (reference sequence).

The chain is built from TRBV30 and TRBJ2-7, with D possibly TRBD1 on 5 matching bases. This CDR3 spans 13 amino acids. The V and J ends lost 5 bases and 2 bases respectively, with 13 bases between them. The germline CDR1 and CDR2 sequences are GTSNPN and SVGIG (reference sequence). CDR3 nucleotides: TGTGCCTGGGGCCAGGGTTGGACCTACGAGCAGTACTTC. Encoded protein: CAWGQGWTYEQYF.

The V gene is TRBV6-6, the J gene TRBJ2-5, with 8 bases identical to TRBD1. Gene TRBJ2-7 matches the end of the DNA better, so the J call may be wrong. Per germline, CDR1 MNHNY and CDR2 SVGAGI (reference sequence). CDR3 length equals 15 residues. The CDR3 is CASSYNEQGAYEQYF. CDR3 nucleotide sequence: TGTGCCAGCAGTTACAACGAACAGGGGGCCTACGAGCAGTACTTC.

CDR3 sequence: CASSRGGWGTDTQYF. The CDR3 DNA sequence: TGTGCCAGCAGCCGAGGGGGGTGGGGCACAGATACGCAGTATTTT. V and J are TRBV5-4 and TRBJ2-3; the D call may be TRBD1 or TRBD2 (6 bases each). CDR3 size: 15 residues. The germline gives CDR1 SGHNT, CDR2 YYREEE (reference sequence). V lost 4 bases to trimming and J lost 1 base, with 13 bases between them.

This chain uses TRBV9 with TRBJ2-1; tentative D call: TRBD1 (5 bases). This CDR3 is 13 amino acids long. Trimming cost V 2 bases and J 3 bases, with 6 bases left between them. The germline V gene has CDR1 SGDLS and CDR2 YYNGEE. DNA of the CDR3: TGTGCCAGCAGCGTCCAGGGCTACAATGAGCAGTTCTTC. It codes for CASSVQGYNEQFF.

V is TRBV14 and J is TRBJ2-7; D gene uncertain. V was pared by 0 bases and J by 7 bases, with 13 bases between. Germline V CDR1 and CDR2: SGHDN, FVKESK. The CDR3 contains 14 residues. The CDR3: CASSQDATYSEQYF. The CDR3 DNA is TGTGCCAGCAGCCAAGATGCGACTTATTCGGAGCAGTACTTC.

The chain couples TRBV7-2 to TRBJ2-3, with D hard to call. The CDR3 length is 16 residues. CDR1 SGHTA and CDR2 FQGNSA come from the germline V gene. Between the trimmed V and J ends, which lost 2 bases and 0 bases, there was a span of 12 bases. CDR3 DNA: TGTGCCAGCAGCTTACAAAGTGGGCGGAGCACAGATACGCAGTATTTT. Its protein product is CASSLQSGRSTDTQYF.